A single sample gave rise to the 5 T cell receptor beta chains below, sequenced in a study of beta chain features in type 1 diabetes. Expressed TCRB transcripts got sequenced, as all isolated RNA was reverse transcribed. Produced via immunoSEQ multiplex PCR; TCRdb's table is partial and in-frame only. Here the sample spans around 450,000 clones, roughly an eighth being singletons. The sequenced sample was naive CD4+ T cells from blood. Every receptor here comes from a young woman in good health.

This clone came up a few times. The chain employs TRBV4-3 and TRBJ2-1; a weak D match, TRBD1 (6 bases). Trimming removed 1 base from V and 6 bases from J, with 13 bases in between. CDR3 length: 15 residues. The germline V gene encodes CDR1 LGHNA and CDR2 YSLEER. Here the CDR3 DNA reads TGCGCCAGCAGCCAAGCCCTAAACAGGGCCAATGAGCAGTTCTTC. It translates to CASSQALNRANEQFF.

This clone has only a few counts. The chain couples TRBV28 to TRBJ2-5; D remains unclear. Trimming cost V 1 base and J 1 base, with 7 bases left between them. The V gene's germline CDR1 is MDHEN and CDR2 SYDVKM. CDR3 length equals 14 residues. CDR3 sequence (DNA): TGTGCCAGCAGTTTATTAATAGGCCAAGAGACCCAGTACTTC. Its translation: CASSLLIGQETQYF.

J is TRBJ2-5 and V is TRBV7-9, with a possible D match to TRBD2 (6 bases). The V end was cut by 1 base, the J end by 3 bases, with 12 bases between. Germline CDR1 and CDR2: SEHNR and FQNEAQ (reference sequence). The CDR3 sequence is 15 residues long. CDR3 region: CASSLGAGIKETQYF. The CDR3, as DNA: TGTGCCAGCAGCTTAGGTGCGGGGATTAAAGAGACCCAGTACTTC. The full variable domain, with the rest looked up from reference TRBV7-9 and TRBJ2-5, is DTGVSQNPRHKITKRGQNVTFRCDPISEHNRLYWYRQTLGQGPEFLTYFQNEAQLEKSRLLSDRFSAERPKGSFSTLEIQRTEQGDSAMYLCASSLGAGIKETQYFGPGTRLLVL.

The chain links TRBV27 to TRBJ2-3; 7 bases map to TRBD2. J gave up 3 bases and V 4 bases, and 10 bases lay outside the gene matches. Germline values: CDR1 MNHEY, CDR2 SMNVEV (reference sequence). This CDR3 region has 16 residues. The CDR3 spells CASSYSPGRGTDTQYF. The CDR3 DNA reads as TGTGCCAGCAGTTATAGCCCAGGGCGGGGGACAGATACGCAGTATTTT.

The genes are TRBV15 and TRBJ1-6; D unclear. Trimming took 1 base from V and 7 from J, leaving 14 bases between them. The CDR3 loop spans 16 amino acids. Germline CDR1 is LNHNV and CDR2 is YYDKDF (reference sequence). The CDR3 loop reads CATSRVQGQLNSPLHF. CDR3 bases: TGTGCCACCAGCAGAGTACAAGGGCAGCTAAATTCACCCCTCCACTTT.